A selection of T cell receptor beta chains follows, all from one sample in a study of cytomegalovirus exposure and HLA in healthy donors. Here immunoSEQ multiplex PCR was the method, and the copy in TCRdb shows in-frame clones only, minus some. The table records 95,000 to 150,000 clones, over 75% of them present only once. Sample: PBMCs. Receptors were obtained from a human donor in good health. Each CDR3 is given with its conserved first and last residue. A D gene is named only where the DNA matches it firmly. Expanded clones are given a class, and other clones once, few, many or no size at all.

size | D | J | V | DNA | CDR3
. | TRBD1 | TRBJ1-1 | TRBV28 | TGTGCCAGCAGTACTACAGGGGGCCACACTGAAGCTTTCTTT | CASSTTGGHTEAFF
. | TRBD1 | TRBJ1-2 | TRBV7-8 | TGTGCCAGCAGTTCCGGGACAGGGGCCTATGGCTACACCTTC | CASSSGTGAYGYTF
. | TRBD1 | TRBJ1-5 | TRBV19 | TGTGCCAGTAGAGGGGGGTCAGGGGGTAATCAGCCCCAGCATTTT | CASRGGSGGNQPQHF
. | . | TRBJ1-3 | TRBV11-2 | TGTGCCAGCAGCCCCCTTTCGGGGCAGGGGCGTGGAAACACCATATATTTT | CASSPLSGQGRGNTIYF
few | . | TRBJ2-7 | TRBV4-2 | TGTGCCAGCAGCCAACTTACAGGGTACGAGCAGTACTTC | CASSQLTGYEQYF
once | . | TRBJ1-1 | TRBV5-1 | TGCGCCAGCTCCATTGGGAGGAACACTGAAGCTTTCTTT | CASSIGRNTEAFF
few | . | TRBJ1-2 | TRBV7-8 | TGTGCCAGCAGCCCACCAGGGAGGGCAGCTAGTGGCTACACCTTC | CASSPPGRAASGYTF
. | . | TRBJ1-4 | TRBV7-3 | TGTGCCAGCAGCTCCGGGAATGAAAAACTGTTTTTT | CASSSGNEKLFF
. | TRBD1 | TRBJ1-2 | TRBV2 | TGTGCCAGCAGCCTTAGCCGGGACAGGGTGGCGGCTAACTATGGCTACACCTTC | CASSLSRDRVAANYGYTF
. | . | TRBJ2-2 | TRBV29-1 | TGCAGCGTTGCAAACAGGTCCTACCTAGGGGAGCTGTTTTTT | CSVANRSYLGELFF
few | . | TRBJ1-5 | TRBV7-2 | TGTGCCAGCAGCTTCGGTGACAGCAGGGCCTATCAGCCCCAGCATTTT | CASSFGDSRAYQPQHF
. | TRBD2 | TRBJ2-7 | TRBV28 | TGTGCCAGCAGTCAACAGGGACTAGACTTTTACTTC | CASSQQGLDFYF
. | . | TRBJ1-2 | TRBV5-1 | TGCGCCAGCAGCTTGGCCGACAATGGCTACACCTTC | CASSLADNGYTF
. | TRBD1 | TRBJ1-2 | TRBV10-3 | TGTGCCATCAGTGCGGGACAGGGAGACTATGGCTACACCTTC | CAISAGQGDYGYTF
. | . | TRBJ1-3 | TRBV5-5 | TGTGCCAGCAGCCCTAGTGGGGGGATCGACACCATATATTTT | CASSPSGGIDTIYF
. | TRBD1 | TRBJ2-5 | TRBV6-6 | TGTGCCAGCAGTTACCCCGGACAGGGGGCTCGGGAGACCCAGTACTTC | CASSYPGQGARETQYF
. | TRBD2 | TRBJ2-1 | TRBV6-1 | TGTGCCAGCAGTAGGACTAGCGGGATTCCCAATGAGCAGTTCTTC | CASSRTSGIPNEQFF
. | TRBD1 | TRBJ1-5 | TRBV28 | TGTGCCAGCGGGGACAGGGTTCAGCCCCAGCATTTT | CASGDRVQPQHF
. | . | TRBJ2-4 | TRBV11-3 | TGTGCCAGCAGCTTAGATACCGGCAAAAACATTCAGTACTTC | CASSLDTGKNIQYF
few | . | TRBJ1-2 | TRBV30 | TGTGCCTGGAACCCCCCCTTTGGGCCACTTTTCTACACCTTC | CAWNPPFGPLFYTF
. | TRBD1 | TRBJ1-4 | TRBV5-1 | TGCGCCAGCAGCCGGGGGGGGGACAGAGGGGAAAAACTGTTTTTT | CASSRGGDRGEKLFF
. | . | TRBJ2-7 | TRBV6-5 | TGTGCCAGCAGTTACTCTGACAGCTTAGGCTCCTACGAGCAGTACTTC | CASSYSDSLGSYEQYF
. | . | TRBJ2-2 | TRBV2 | TGTGCCAGCAGTGAAGCCCTTGGCAGGGCGTGGGGATCCGACACCGGGGAGCTGTTTTTT | CASSEALGRAWGSDTGELFF
few | TRBD1 | TRBJ2-7 | TRBV5-1 | TGCGCCAGCAGCTTGTATCCCGGGACAGGGGTCGAGCAGTACTTC | CASSLYPGTGVEQYF
few | . | TRBJ1-1 | TRBV30 | TGTGCCTGGGGGCTTAACACTGAAGCTTTCTTT | CAWGLNTEAFF
. | TRBD2 | TRBJ2-5 | TRBV25-1 | TGTGCCAGCAGTGGCAGCGGGAGGGCACAAGAGACCCAGTACTTC | CASSGSGRAQETQYF
once | . | TRBJ1-5 | TRBV28 | TGTGCCAGCCACAGGGATAGCAATCAGCCCCAGCATTTT | CASHRDSNQPQHF
. | TRBD2 | TRBJ2-3 | TRBV11-2 | TGTGCCAGCAGCTTAGGTGGACTAGCCACGCAGTATTTT | CASSLGGLATQYF
. | TRBD1 | TRBJ1-1 | TRBV18 | TGTGCCAGCTCGGGGACAGGGGGCACTGAAGCTTTCTTT | CASSGTGGTEAFF
. | TRBD1 | TRBJ2-7 | TRBV7-9 | TGTGCCAGCAGCACAGGGACAGGGGACTACGAGCAGTACTTC | CASSTGTGDYEQYF
. | TRBD1 | TRBJ2-7 | TRBV15 | TGTGCCACCAGCAGGGGGACAGGGGGTAACTACGAGCAGTACTTC | CATSRGTGGNYEQYF
. | . | TRBJ1-2 | TRBV6-1 | TGTGCCAGCAGATCAGCTAACTATGGCTACACCTTC | CASRSANYGYTF
. | TRBD2 | TRBJ2-5 | TRBV7-8 | TGTGCCAGCAGCTTATGGGGCCGGGGACTAGCGAGAAGAGAGACCCAGTACTTC | CASSLWGRGLARRETQYF
once | . | TRBJ1-2 | TRBV12-5 | TGTGCTAGTGGCCCTACCCGCGGCAGTGGATCTTCTTATGGCTACACCTTC | CASGPTRGSGSSYGYTF
few | TRBD1 | TRBJ1-2 | TRBV7-9 | TGTTCCAGCAGCTTAGCCCTTGGGACAGGGGGCCACTATGGCTACACCTTC | CSSSLALGTGGHYGYTF
. | TRBD1 | TRBJ1-4 | TRBV2 | TGTGCCAGCAGTGAAGAAGGGACAGGCGTGGGAAAACTGTTTTTT | CASSEEGTGVGKLFF
. | TRBD1 | TRBJ1-1 | TRBV18 | TGTGCCAGCTCACCCTCGACAGGGGGAAACACTGAAGCTTTCTTT | CASSPSTGGNTEAFF
. | . | TRBJ2-2 | TRBV18 | TGTGCCAGCTCACTATTTAAGGACCCCGGGGCCGGGGAGCTGTTTTTT | CASSLFKDPGAGELFF
. | . | TRBJ2-1 | TRBV29-1 | TGCAGCGTTGTGTATACGCTTGGTCCCCGGAATGAGCAGTTCTTC | CSVVYTLGPRNEQFF
. | . | TRBJ1-1 | TRBV25-1 | TGTGCCAGCAGTGAACCGGGTCAGGGAATTACTGAAGCTTTCTTT | CASSEPGQGITEAFF
few | TRBD1 | TRBJ2-7 | TRBV6-5 | TGTGCCAGCAGTCCACAGGGGATCTCCTACGAGCAGTACTTC | CASSPQGISYEQYF
. | TRBD1 | TRBJ1-4 | TRBV5-1 | TGCGCCAGCAGTGGACAGGGTGGAACTAATGAAAAACTGTTTTTT | CASSGQGGTNEKLFF
. | TRBD1 | TRBJ1-2 | TRBV6-5 | TGTGCCAGCAGTTACTCGGGACAGGGATGGGGCTACACCTTC | CASSYSGQGWGYTF
. | TRBD1 | TRBJ2-3 | TRBV5-6 | TGTGCCAGCAGCTGGGACAGGGGAGTGGATACGCAGTATTTT | CASSWDRGVDTQYF
. | . | TRBJ1-4 | TRBV25-1 | TGTGCCACCGCGGACGGGGGGCGTGCAACTAATGAAAAACTGTTTTTT | CATADGGRATNEKLFF
. | TRBD2 | TRBJ2-5 | TRBV2 | TGTGCCAGCCAGACTAGCGGGAAAGAGACCCAGTACTTC | CASQTSGKETQYF
. | . | TRBJ1-1 | TRBV7-2 | TGTGCCAGCAGCGGACTCCAGGGGAGACGAATGAACACTGAAGCTTTCTTT | CASSGLQGRRMNTEAFF
. | . | TRBJ2-2 | TRBV6-1 | TGTGCCAGCAGTGAATCGGTGTACGGGGAGCTGTTTTTT | CASSESVYGELFF
few | . | TRBJ1-1 | TRBV25-1 | TGTGCCAGCAGCGGACACGCGAACACTGAAGCTTTCTTT | CASSGHANTEAFF
few | . | TRBJ2-2 | TRBV11-3 | TGTGCCAGCAGCTTAGGAGGGCGGAACACCGGGGAGCTGTTTTTT | CASSLGGRNTGELFF
. | TRBD1 | TRBJ2-7 | TRBV27 | TGTGCCAGCAGTTTATCCACAGGACAGGACTACGAGCAGTACTTC | CASSLSTGQDYEQYF
. | . | TRBJ2-1 | TRBV5-6 | TGTGCCAGCAGCTTGTCGGTAGCGCCCGATGAGCAGTTCTTC | CASSLSVAPDEQFF
. | TRBD2 | TRBJ2-5 | TRBV25-1 | TGTGCCAGCAGCCCCGGGGGGACTAGCGTACAAGAGACCCAGTACTTC | CASSPGGTSVQETQYF
few | TRBD1 | TRBJ2-7 | TRBV6-5 | TGTGCCAGCAGCCCAGACAGGGGCTACGAGCAGTACTTC | CASSPDRGYEQYF